This TCR beta chain was sequenced for a study of beta chain features in type 1 diabetes. Study-level information: Regarding age, gender and cell yields, patients proved similar to healthy donors.

Study-level findings and limits: Significant though moderate, a shortening of TCRB CDR3s appeared in all four CD4+ subsets of Type 1 diabetes patients.

Concerning this clone itself: Antigen unknown. No DNA is shown, since the ends of the CDR3 on it are uncertain; the CDR3 is the one TCRdb lists.

Every isolated RNA sample was fully reverse transcribed, so sequencing captured expressed TCRB transcripts. Assay: immunoSEQ multiplex PCR; the TCRdb copy retains only in-frame clones and omits some. The profile covers roughly 700,000 clones, with around an eighth appearing a single time and 0.022% taken by the ten largest. The TCR was taken from a young man with type 1 diabetes. Material for sequencing was naive CD4+ T cells from blood.

The CDR3: CASSKTGRTPGSCFF. The chain is built from TRBV21-1 and TRBJ2-2. TRBV21-1 is annotated as a pseudogene. Inclusive of both ends, the CDR3 amounts to 15 amino acids.